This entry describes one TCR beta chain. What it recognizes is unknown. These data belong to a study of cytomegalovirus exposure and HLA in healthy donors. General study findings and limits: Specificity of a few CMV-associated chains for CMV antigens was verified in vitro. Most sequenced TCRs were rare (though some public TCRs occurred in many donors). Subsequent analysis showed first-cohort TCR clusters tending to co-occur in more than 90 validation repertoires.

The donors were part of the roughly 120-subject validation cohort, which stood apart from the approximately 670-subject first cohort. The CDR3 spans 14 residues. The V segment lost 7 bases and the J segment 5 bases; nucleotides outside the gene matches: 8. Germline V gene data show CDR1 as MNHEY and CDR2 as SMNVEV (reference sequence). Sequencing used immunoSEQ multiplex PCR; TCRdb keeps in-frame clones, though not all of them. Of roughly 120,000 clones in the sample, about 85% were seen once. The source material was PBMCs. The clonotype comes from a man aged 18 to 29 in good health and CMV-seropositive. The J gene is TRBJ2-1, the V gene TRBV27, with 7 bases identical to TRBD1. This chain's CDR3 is CASTQGTVHNEQFF. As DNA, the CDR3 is TGTGCCAGCACCCAGGGGACAGTCCACAATGAGCAGTTCTTC.